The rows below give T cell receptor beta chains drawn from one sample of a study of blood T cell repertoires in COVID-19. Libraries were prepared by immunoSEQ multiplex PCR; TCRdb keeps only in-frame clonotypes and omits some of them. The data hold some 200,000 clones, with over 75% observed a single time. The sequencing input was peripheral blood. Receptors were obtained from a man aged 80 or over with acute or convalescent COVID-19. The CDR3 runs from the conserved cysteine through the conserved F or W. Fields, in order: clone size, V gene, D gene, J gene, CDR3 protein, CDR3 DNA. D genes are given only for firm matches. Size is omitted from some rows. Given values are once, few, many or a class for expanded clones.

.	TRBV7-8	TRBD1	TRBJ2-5	CASSLVYGTGTQETQYF	TGTGCCAGCAGCTTGGTATACGGGACAGGAACTCAAGAGACCCAGTACTTC
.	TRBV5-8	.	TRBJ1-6	CASSRGTSFYNSPLHF	TGTGCCAGCAGCCGAGGCACCAGCTTTTATAATTCACCCCTCCACTTT
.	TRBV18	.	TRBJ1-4	CASSPSVLNEKLFF	TGTGCCAGCTCACCAAGCGTCCTTAATGAAAAACTGTTTTTT
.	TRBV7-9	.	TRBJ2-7	CASSLGGTKAYEQYF	TGTGCCAGCAGCCTGGGGGGAACGAAGGCCTACGAGCAGTACTTC
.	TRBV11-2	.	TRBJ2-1	CASSLDYREQFF	TGTGCCAGCAGCTTAGACTATCGGGAGCAGTTCTTC
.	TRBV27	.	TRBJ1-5	CASSPYNSNQPQHF	TGTGCCAGCAGTCCCTATAATAGCAATCAGCCCCAGCATTTT
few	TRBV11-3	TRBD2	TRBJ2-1	CASSLRSGSWQRSSYNEQFF	TGTGCCAGCAGCTTAAGGAGCGGGAGTTGGCAACGAAGCTCCTACAATGAGCAGTTCTTC
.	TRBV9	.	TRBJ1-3	CASSVGEIGNTIYF	TGTGCCAGCAGCGTAGGGGAGATTGGAAACACCATATATTTT
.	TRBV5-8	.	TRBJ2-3	CASSLGRSGTQYF	TGTGCCAGCAGCTTGGGACGGTCGGGGACGCAGTATTTT
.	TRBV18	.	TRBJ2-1	CASSRGTGSYNEQFF	TGTGCCAGCTCGCGGGGGACAGGCTCCTACAATGAGCAGTTCTTC
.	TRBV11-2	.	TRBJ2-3	CASSYGTLNTDTQYF	TGTGCCAGCAGCTACGGGACACTGAACACAGATACGCAGTATTTT
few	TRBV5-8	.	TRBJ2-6	CASNNRGSGANVLTF	TGTGCCAGCAACAATAGGGGTTCTGGGGCCAACGTCCTGACTTTC
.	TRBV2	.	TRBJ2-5	CASSPGNLGTQYF	TGTGCCAGCAGTCCCGGGAACTTGGGGACCCAGTACTTC
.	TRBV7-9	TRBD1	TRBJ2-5	CASSLWVMGQGGETQYF	TGTGCCAGCAGCTTGTGGGTAATGGGACAGGGGGGAGAGACCCAGTACTTC
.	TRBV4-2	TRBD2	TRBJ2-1	CASSQLAGNSNEQFF	TGTGCCAGCAGCCAACTAGCGGGAAATTCCAATGAGCAGTTCTTC
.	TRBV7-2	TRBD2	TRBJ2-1	CASSLDGRPHNEQFF	TGTGCCAGCAGCTTAGACGGGAGGCCCCACAATGAGCAGTTCTTC
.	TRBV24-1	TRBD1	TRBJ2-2	CATSVEGAGTGELFF	TGTGCCACCAGTGTTGAGGGGGCCGGGACCGGGGAGCTGTTTTTT
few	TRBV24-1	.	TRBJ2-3	CATSLENTDTQYF	TGTGCCACCAGTCTGGAGAACACAGATACGCAGTATTTT
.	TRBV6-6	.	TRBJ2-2	CASWRSGELFF	TGTGCCAGCTGGAGGTCCGGGGAGCTGTTTTTT
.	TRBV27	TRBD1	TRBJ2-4	CASRPGPGQASHIQYF	TGTGCCAGCAGACCAGGCCCTGGACAGGCATCCCACATTCAGTACTTC
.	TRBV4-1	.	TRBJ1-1	CASSSPGTRGTEAFF	TGCGCCAGCAGCTCACCCGGGACAAGAGGCACTGAAGCTTTCTTT
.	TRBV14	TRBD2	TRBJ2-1	CASSQIGTSGNEQFF	TGTGCCAGCAGCCAAATAGGGACTAGCGGCAATGAGCAGTTCTTC
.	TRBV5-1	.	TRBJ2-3	CASSLTAGSDTQYF	TGCGCCAGCAGCTTGACGGCGGGATCAGATACGCAGTATTTT
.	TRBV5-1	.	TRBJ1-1	CASSQTAANTEAFF	TGCGCCAGCAGCCAAACCGCGGCAAACACTGAAGCTTTCTTT
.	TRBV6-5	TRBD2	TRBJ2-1	CASRLAGVVNEQFF	TGTGCCAGCAGACTAGCGGGAGTGGTCAATGAGCAGTTCTTC
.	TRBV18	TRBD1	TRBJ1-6	CASSRDRSNSPLHF	TGTGCCAGCTCCCGGGACAGATCTAATTCACCCCTCCACTTT
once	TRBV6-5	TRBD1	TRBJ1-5	CASSWGQSYSNQPQHF	TGTGCCAGCAGTTGGGGACAGTCGTATAGCAATCAGCCCCAGCATTTT
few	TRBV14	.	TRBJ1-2	CASSRGYRDLYGYTF	TGTGCCAGCAGCCGGGGGTACAGGGATCTCTATGGCTACACCTTC